The next 32 T cell receptor beta chains were all read from a single sample in a study of multiple sclerosis patients with progressive multifocal leukoencephalopathy. Time point specified: time of PML onset. Clones were sequenced by immunoSEQ multiplex PCR, and TCRdb holds only the in-frame ones, with some missing. The sample contains tens of thousands of clones, approximately 85% of which appear only once. The sample consisted of PBMCs, taken from a patient treated with natalizumab. Receptors originate from a woman aged 30 to 39 with progressive multifocal leukoencephalopathy.

This clone has just a few counts. The V and J genes are TRBV21-1 and TRBJ2-7. TRBV21-1 is given as a pseudogene. The CDR3 totals 13 residues. CDR3 amino acids: CASSPVVEYEQYF. The DNA for the CDR3 is TGTGCCAGCAGCCCAGTAGTTGAGTACGAGCAGTACTTC.

The V gene is TRBV6-1, the J gene TRBJ2-7; D is perhaps TRBD1 or TRBD2 (6 bases each). Deletions cut 10 bases from V and 2 bases from J, with 21 bases between. Germline V gene lookup returns CDR1 MNHNS and CDR2 SASEGT. The CDR3 consists of 15 residues. The chain's CDR3 is CATLVFPGATYEQYF. CDR3 DNA: TGTGCCACCTTAGTTTTCCCGGGGGCTACCTACGAGCAGTACTTC.

The V and J genes are TRBV21-1 and TRBJ2-7. TRBV21-1 is a pseudogene locus. CDR3 size: 17 residues. In DNA, the CDR3 is TGTGCCAGCAGCAAAGTGCTCCCAGCCCAACCTTCCTACGAGCAGTACTTC. Protein product: CASSKVLPAQPSYEQYF.

This chain links TRBV5-1 with TRBJ2-1; 8 nucleotides line up with TRBD2. The junction had 9 bases not matched to a gene; V was cut back by 4 bases and J by 0 bases. This CDR3 spans 17 amino acids. Germline V gives CDR1 SGHRS, CDR2 YFSETQ. CDR3 amino acids: CASSAYTGTSSYNEQFF. DNA for the CDR3: TGCGCCAGCAGCGCGTACACCGGGACTAGCTCCTACAATGAGCAGTTCTTC.

The V gene is TRBV9, the J gene TRBJ1-1; no clear D gene. V lost 2 bases and J 7 bases, leaving 12 bases between the germline ends. Germline-derived CDR1 and CDR2 are SGDLS and YYNGEE. The CDR3 contains 13 residues. CDR3 protein: CASSVGWGGEAFF. The CDR3 nucleotides are TGTGCCAGCAGCGTTGGATGGGGTGGTGAAGCTTTCTTT.

The gene calls are TRBV9 and TRBJ1-2; 10 nucleotides line up with TRBD1. The V gene's germline CDR1 is SGDLS and CDR2 YYNGEE. V shed 4 bases, J shed 5 bases, and the junction held 14 bases outside the gene matches. The CDR3 loop spans 17 amino acids. The CDR3 coding sequence is TGTGCCAGCAGCCCTGGACAGGGGGGAATTAGACGATATGGCTACACCTTC. It specifies CASSPGQGGIRRYGYTF.

The V and J genes are TRBV25-1 and TRBJ2-5; a weak D match, TRBD2 (5 bases). There are 13 residues in the CDR3. Trimming stripped 5 bases from V and 1 base from J, with 8 bases between. Per germline, CDR1 MGHDK and CDR2 SYGVNS. For the CDR3, the DNA is TGTGCCAGCAGTAGAGCGGTCCAAGAGACCCAGTACTTC. Translation gives CASSRAVQETQYF. Together with reference TRBV25-1 and TRBJ2-5, the CDR3 gives the full variable domain: EADIYQTPRYLVIGTGKKITLECSQTMGHDKMYWYQQDPGMELHLIHYSYGVNSTEKGDLSSESTVSRIRTEHFPLTLESARPSHTSQYLCASSRAVQETQYFGPGTRLLVL.

This chain joins TRBV7-9 and TRBJ2-7; perhaps TRBD1 as D (5 bases). Trimming shortened V by 5 bases and J by 6 bases, and 11 bases separated the two germline ends. The CDR3 is 12 residues long. Germline CDR1 is SEHNR and CDR2 is FQNEAQ (reference sequence). Here the CDR3 reads CASSLGVSEQYF. The CDR3 DNA is TGTGCCAGCAGCCTAGGGGTTAGCGAGCAGTACTTC.

V gene TRBV2 combines with J gene TRBJ1-5; the D gene is possibly TRBD1 (6 bases). Germline V gene sequence: CDR1 SNHLY, CDR2 FYNNEI. The CDR3 length is 13 residues. The ends were cut back, 6 bases at V and 3 bases at J, with 9 bases in the middle. The CDR3 sequence: CASRGDNNQPQHF. CDR3 nucleotides: TGTGCCAGCAGGGGGGACAACAATCAGCCCCAGCATTTT.

The chain joins TRBV27 to TRBJ1-4; 11 bases agree with TRBD1. Unmatched junction bases numbered 8, after V lost 0 bases and J lost 5 bases. This CDR3 is built from 18 residues. CDR1 MNHEY and CDR2 SMNVEV come from the germline V gene (reference sequence). As DNA, the CDR3 is TGTGCCAGCAGTTTATCGCTGGACAGGGGGCGAGGGAATGAAAAACTGTTTTTT. Translated, it gives CASSLSLDRGRGNEKLFF.

V is TRBV19 and J is TRBJ1-2; TRBD1 aligns across 8 bases. This CDR3 has 15 amino acids. Trimming removed 7 bases from V and 4 bases from J; junction bases left unmatched: 11. In germline, CDR1 is LNHDA, CDR2 SQIVND (reference sequence). Here the CDR3 DNA reads TGTGCCAGTACTCCAGAGGCAGGGGGCACCTATGGCTACACCTTC. Protein sequence: CASTPEAGGTYGYTF.

With respect to this clone: Mismatch with germline at one junction end may stem from a read error. The chain links TRBV19 to TRBJ1-1; the D is unclear. This CDR3 has 15 residues. Germline V lookup: CDR1 LNHDA, CDR2 SQIVND (reference sequence). In nucleotides, the CDR3 is TGTACCAGTACCACTCCAGATGGGGTCATCGGTGAAGCTTTCTTT. It specifies CTSTTPDGVIGEAFF.

Turning to this clone: Within the sample, other DNA sequences also encode this same CDR3. The V gene is TRBV7-9, the J gene TRBJ2-7; the D call may be TRBD1 or TRBD2 (6 bases each). This CDR3 is 15 amino acids long. Germline CDR1 SEHNR, CDR2 FQNEAQ (reference sequence). V dropped 0 bases and J dropped 0 bases, with 9 bases sitting between them. The CDR3 here is CASSLARDNSYEQYF. The CDR3 DNA reads as TGTGCCAGCAGCTTAGCGCGGGACAACTCCTACGAGCAGTACTTC.

The V call is TRBV7-9, the J call TRBJ1-1; D perhaps matches TRBD1 (6 bases). This CDR3 is built from 17 residues. Germline V CDR1 and CDR2: SEHNR, FQNEAQ (reference sequence). Trimming stripped 5 bases from V and 0 bases from J, with 19 bases between. This CDR3 is CASSTGISPFMNTEAFF. In DNA, the CDR3 is TGTGCCAGCAGCACAGGGATCAGCCCTTTCATGAACACTGAAGCTTTCTTT.

V is TRBV5-4 and J is TRBJ1-2, with TRBD1 matching 8 bases. CDR3 length: 14 residues. CDR1 and CDR2 from the germline V gene are SGHNT and YYREEE (reference sequence). Trimming cost V 6 bases and J 3 bases; bases outside gene matches: 7. The CDR3 region is CASTSQGADYGYTF. The CDR3 nucleotides read TGTGCCAGCACCTCCCAGGGGGCTGACTATGGCTACACCTTC.

V and J are TRBV20-1 and TRBJ2-7; D is undetermined. The germline V gene encodes CDR1 DFQATT and CDR2 SNEGSKA (reference sequence). With 5 bases removed from V and 4 bases from J, the gap between germline ends came to 9 bases. This CDR3 has 11 residues. Here the CDR3 DNA reads TGCAGTGCTGGCCCCATTTACGAGCAGTACTTC. Protein: CSAGPIYEQYF.

The rearrangement uses TRBV6-1 and TRBJ1-2; TRBD1 is a possible D gene (6 bases). The germline gives CDR1 MNHNS, CDR2 SASEGT. V shed 2 bases and J shed 4 bases, with 11 bases lying between them. The length of the CDR3 is 14 residues. CDR3 DNA sequence: TGTGCCAGCAGTGAAATAGGGGGGGGCTATGGCTACACCTTC. Encoded protein: CASSEIGGGYGYTF.

The chain is built from TRBV27 and TRBJ2-3, with unresolved D. Trimming took 2 bases from V and 4 from J, leaving 4 bases between them. Germline V gives CDR1 MNHEY, CDR2 SMNVEV (reference sequence). This CDR3 spans 12 amino acids. In DNA form, the CDR3 reads TGTGCCAGCAGTTTAAAGGCAGATACGCAGTATTTT. This gives the protein CASSLKADTQYF.

The chain recombines TRBV7-8 with TRBJ2-5; 8 bases agree with TRBD1. This CDR3 comprises 16 residues. Germline V lookup: CDR1 SGHVS, CDR2 FQNEAQ. J lost 5 bases, V lost 0 bases, and 8 bases had no gene match. In nucleotides, the CDR3 is TGTGCCAGCAGCTTAGCTGTCAGGGGGCCGCAGGAGACCCAGTACTTC. Translated, it gives CASSLAVRGPQETQYF.

This clone was seen once. This chain uses TRBV5-1 with TRBJ1-1, with D possibly being TRBD1 (5 bases). The germline V and J ends were trimmed by 4 bases and 1 base, with 8 bases remaining between them. CDR3 length: 13 amino acids. CDR1 and CDR2 (germline): SGHRS, YFSETQ. Here the CDR3 reads CASSRDRNTEAFF. CDR3 DNA sequence: TGCGCCAGCAGCCGCGACAGGAACACTGAAGCTTTCTTT.

The V and J genes are TRBV4-1 and TRBJ1-1, with D uncertain. The CDR3 is 13 amino acids. The germline V gene has CDR1 MGHRA and CDR2 YSYEKL. Trimming cost V 0 bases and J 1 base, with 3 bases left between them. The CDR3 DNA follows: TGCGCCAGCAGCCAAGATGCGAACACTGAAGCTTTCTTT. Residues: CASSQDANTEAFF.

The chain links TRBV5-1 to TRBJ2-3; D unclear. Germline lookup yields CDR1 SGHRS and CDR2 YFSETQ. This CDR3 spans 14 amino acids. V was cut by 0 bases and J by 3 bases, with 8 bases left in between. In DNA form, the CDR3 reads TGCGCCAGCAGCTTGGCCGAAGGGACAGATACGCAGTATTTT. The encoded protein is CASSLAEGTDTQYF.

This clone was recorded once. The rearrangement uses TRBV30 and TRBJ1-6, with D hard to call. The CDR3 length is 14 residues. Trimming cost V 2 bases and J 5 bases, with 10 bases left between them. Per germline, CDR1 GTSNPN and CDR2 SVGIG (reference sequence). The CDR3 reads CAWSWGNDNSPLHF. Here the CDR3 DNA reads TGTGCCTGGAGTTGGGGAAACGATAATTCACCCCTCCACTTT.

The chain combines TRBV13 with TRBJ2-3, with 12 bases matching TRBD2. The length of the CDR3 is 17 residues. Germline CDR1 and CDR2: PRHDT and FYEKMQ (reference sequence). Unmatched junction bases numbered 6, after V lost 5 bases and J lost 0 bases. CDR3 sequence: CASSARTSGASTDTQYF. The CDR3 DNA reads as TGTGCCAGCAGCGCCCGGACTAGCGGGGCCAGCACAGATACGCAGTATTTT.

The rearrangement uses TRBV6-1 and TRBJ2-1; D gene unclear. V was trimmed by 4 bases and J by 12 bases, leaving 13 bases between them. Germline V gene sequence: CDR1 MNHNS, CDR2 SASEGT. CDR3 size: 12 residues. In DNA form, the CDR3 reads TGTGCCAGCAGTGTCTCAGAGGACCCGCAGTTCTTC. Protein product: CASSVSEDPQFF.

The rearrangement uses TRBV18 and TRBJ2-5, with a tentative D call TRBD1 (6 bases). Per the germline V gene, CDR1 is KGHSH and CDR2 is LQKENI. Between the trimmed V and J ends, which lost 5 bases and 0 bases, there was a span of 10 bases. This CDR3 region has 14 residues. The DNA for the CDR3 is TGTGCCAGCTCAGGTACAGGGTACCAAGAGACCCAGTACTTC. Residues: CASSGTGYQETQYF.

This chain links TRBV5-1 with TRBJ2-1; either TRBD1 or TRBD2 may supply D (6 bases each). The V and J ends lost 2 bases and 7 bases respectively, with 13 bases between them. CDR3 length: 14 amino acids. Germline CDR1 SGHRS, CDR2 YFSETQ. In DNA form, the CDR3 reads TGCGCCAGCAGCTTCTCGGGGGCGGGGAATGAGCAGTTCTTC. Protein: CASSFSGAGNEQFF. Looking up the rest from reference TRBV5-1 and TRBJ2-1 gives the full variable domain: KAGVTQTPRYLIKTRGQQVTLSCSPISGHRSVSWYQQTPGQGLQFLFEYFSETQRNKGNFPGRFSGRQFSNSRSEMNVSTLELGDSALYLCASSFSGAGNEQFFGPGTRLTVL.

CDR3 DNA: TGTGCCAGCAGTCACGGACAGGGGGCGCCTTCCCATGGCTACACCTTC. Protein sequence: CASSHGQGAPSHGYTF. The V call is TRBV5-4, the J call TRBJ1-2; 11 positions match TRBD1. The CDR3 has 16 residues. Germline CDR1 and CDR2: SGHNT and YYREEE (reference sequence). The V and J ends lost 5 bases and 6 bases, in that order; junction bases with no gene match: 12. The full variable domain, with the rest looked up from reference TRBV5-4 and TRBJ1-2, is ETGVTQSPTHLIKTRGQQVTLRCSSQSGHNTVSWYQQALGQGPQFIFQYYREEENGRGNFPPRFSGLQFPNYSSELNVNALELDDSALYLCASSHGQGAPSHGYTFGSGTRLTVV.

The genes are TRBV5-8 and TRBJ2-1; 15 positions agree with TRBD2. The V segment lost 4 bases and the J segment 7 bases; nucleotides outside the gene matches: 12. The CDR3 has 18 amino acids. CDR1 and CDR2 from the germline V gene are SGHTS and YDEGEE. CDR3 sequence reads: CASSPEGWTSGRGNEQFF. The CDR3 DNA reads TGTGCCAGCAGCCCGGAGGGGTGGACTAGCGGGAGGGGGAATGAGCAGTTCTTC.

The CDR3 loop reads CASIPGQNTGELFF. DNA of the CDR3: TGTGCCAGCATACCGGGACAGAACACCGGGGAGCTGTTTTTT. The rearrangement uses TRBV28 and TRBJ2-2, with D perhaps TRBD1 (6 bases). The CDR3 runs 14 residues. From germline, CDR1 is MDHEN and CDR2 SYDVKM. Deletions cut 7 bases from V and 1 base from J, with 10 bases between.

This chain links TRBV13 with TRBJ1-3, with 8 bases fitting TRBD1. Trimming at V came to 4 bases and at J to 1 base, leaving 6 bases not matched to a gene. Germline V gene data show CDR1 as PRHDT and CDR2 as FYEKMQ (reference sequence). The CDR3 spans 16 residues. The CDR3 DNA sequence: TGTGCCAGCAGCTCTAGACAGGGGCGGTCTGGAAACACCATATATTTT. Amino acids: CASSSRQGRSGNTIYF.

The gene calls are TRBV12-5 and TRBJ1-4; 10 bases are a match to TRBD1. The CDR3 length is 14 residues. Germline V gene sequence: CDR1 LGHNT, CDR2 FRNRAP. V dropped 5 bases and J dropped 5; count of bases not matched to a gene: 2. CDR3 residues: CASGGGQGNEKLFF. The CDR3 region has the DNA TGTGCTAGTGGTGGGGGACAGGGGAATGAAAAACTGTTTTTT.